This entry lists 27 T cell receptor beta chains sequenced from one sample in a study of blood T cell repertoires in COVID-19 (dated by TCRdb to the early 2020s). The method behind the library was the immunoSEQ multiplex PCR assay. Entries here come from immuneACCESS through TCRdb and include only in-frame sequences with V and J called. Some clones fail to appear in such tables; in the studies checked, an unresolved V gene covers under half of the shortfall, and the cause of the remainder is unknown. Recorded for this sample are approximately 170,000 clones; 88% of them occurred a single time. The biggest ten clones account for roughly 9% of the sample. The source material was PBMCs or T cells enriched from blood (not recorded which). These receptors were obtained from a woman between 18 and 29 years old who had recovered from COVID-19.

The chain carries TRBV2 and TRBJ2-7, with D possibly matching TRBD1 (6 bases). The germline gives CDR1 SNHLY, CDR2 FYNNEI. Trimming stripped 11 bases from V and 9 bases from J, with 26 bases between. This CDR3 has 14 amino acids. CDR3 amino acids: CASTRGQTYVGQYF. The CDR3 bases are TGTGCCTCAACAAGGGGACAAACTTACGTGGGGCAGTACTTC.

CDR3 nucleotides: TGTGCCTGGACTAGGGGCAGCTCTGGGGCCAACGTCCTGACTTTC. Its protein is CAWTRGSSGANVLTF. The J gene is TRBJ2-6, the V gene TRBV30; D is possibly TRBD1 (5 bases). This CDR3 comprises 15 residues. The germline CDR1 and CDR2 sequences are GTSNPN and SVGIG (reference sequence). V was cut by 4 bases and J by 0 bases, with 10 bases left in between. The complete variable domain, with remaining parts taken from reference TRBV30 and TRBJ2-6, reads SQTIHQWPATLVQPVGSPLSLECTVEGTSNPNLYWYRQAAGRGLQLLFYSVGIGQISSEVPQNLSASRPQDRQFILSSKKLLLSDSGFYLCAWTRGSSGANVLTFGAGSRLTVL.

The CDR3 reads CASSPGTSGIQETQYF. CDR3 nucleotides: TGTGCCAGCAGCCCGGGGACTAGCGGTATACAAGAGACCCAGTACTTC. The chain joins TRBV28 to TRBJ2-5; 11 positions match TRBD2. Germline CDR1 reads MDHEN; CDR2 reads SYDVKM. V lost 6 bases to trimming and J lost 2 bases; unmatched junction nucleotides: 8. CDR3 length: 16 amino acids.

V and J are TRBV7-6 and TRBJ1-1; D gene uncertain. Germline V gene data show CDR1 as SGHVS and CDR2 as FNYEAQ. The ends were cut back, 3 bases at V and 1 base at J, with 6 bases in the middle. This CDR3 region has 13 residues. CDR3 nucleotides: TGTGCCAGCAGCTTCGGAGCGAACACTGAAGCTTTCTTT. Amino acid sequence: CASSFGANTEAFF.

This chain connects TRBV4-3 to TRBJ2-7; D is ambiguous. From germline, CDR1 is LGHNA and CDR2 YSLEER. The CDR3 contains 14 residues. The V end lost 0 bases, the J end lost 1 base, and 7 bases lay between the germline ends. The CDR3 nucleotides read TGCGCCAGCAGCCAAGAGAGAGGTTCCTACGAGCAGTACTTC. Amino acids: CASSQERGSYEQYF.

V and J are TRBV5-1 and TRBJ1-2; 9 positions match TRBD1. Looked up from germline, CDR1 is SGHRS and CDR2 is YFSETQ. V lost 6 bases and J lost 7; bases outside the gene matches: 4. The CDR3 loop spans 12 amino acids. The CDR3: CASTGQGSGYTF. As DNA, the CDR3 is TGCGCCAGCACGGGACAGGGAAGTGGCTACACCTTC.

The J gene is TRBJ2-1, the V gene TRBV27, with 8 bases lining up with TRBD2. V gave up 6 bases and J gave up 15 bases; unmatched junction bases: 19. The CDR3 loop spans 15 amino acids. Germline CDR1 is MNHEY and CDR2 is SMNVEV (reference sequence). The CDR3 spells CASSNPQVRRGDVFF. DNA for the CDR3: TGTGCCAGCAGCAATCCCCAAGTTCGGCGGGGGGACGTGTTCTTC.

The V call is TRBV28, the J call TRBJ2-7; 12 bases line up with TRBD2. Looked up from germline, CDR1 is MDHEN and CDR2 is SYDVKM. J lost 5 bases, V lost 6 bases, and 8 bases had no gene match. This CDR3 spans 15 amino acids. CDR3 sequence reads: CASSPLAGGGNEQYF. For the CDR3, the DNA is TGTGCCAGCAGCCCCCTAGCGGGAGGGGGCAACGAGCAGTACTTC.

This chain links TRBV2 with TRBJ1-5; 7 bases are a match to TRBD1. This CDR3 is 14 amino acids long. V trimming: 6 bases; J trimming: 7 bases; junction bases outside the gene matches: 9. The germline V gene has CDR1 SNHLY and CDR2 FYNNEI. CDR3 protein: CASRRDSPGQPQHF. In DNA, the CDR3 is TGTGCCAGCAGGAGGGACAGCCCGGGACAGCCCCAGCATTTT.

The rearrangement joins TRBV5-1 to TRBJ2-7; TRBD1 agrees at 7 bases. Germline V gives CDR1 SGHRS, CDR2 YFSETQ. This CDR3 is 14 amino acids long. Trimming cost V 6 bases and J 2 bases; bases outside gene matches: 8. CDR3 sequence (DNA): TGCGCCAGCACCCCAGGGGGAGTGGCCTACGAGCAGTACTTC. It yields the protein CASTPGGVAYEQYF.

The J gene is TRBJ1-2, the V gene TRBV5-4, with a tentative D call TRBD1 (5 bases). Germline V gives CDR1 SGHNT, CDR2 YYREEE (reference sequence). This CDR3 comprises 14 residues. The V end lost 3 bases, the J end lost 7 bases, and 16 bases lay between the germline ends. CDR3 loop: CASSSPSGGFGYTF. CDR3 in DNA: TGTGCCAGCAGCTCCCCCTCGGGGGGTTTTGGCTACACCTTC.

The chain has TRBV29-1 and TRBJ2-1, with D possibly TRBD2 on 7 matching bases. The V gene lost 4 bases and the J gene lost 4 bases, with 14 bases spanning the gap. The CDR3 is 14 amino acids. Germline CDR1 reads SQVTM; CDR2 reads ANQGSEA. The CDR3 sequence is CSVGGRETYNEQFF. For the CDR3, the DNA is TGCAGCGTTGGGGGGCGGGAGACGTACAATGAGCAGTTCTTC.

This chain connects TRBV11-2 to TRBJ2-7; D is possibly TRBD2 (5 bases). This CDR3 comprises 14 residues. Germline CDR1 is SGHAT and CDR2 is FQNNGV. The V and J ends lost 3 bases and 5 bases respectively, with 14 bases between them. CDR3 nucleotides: TGTGCCAGCAGCTTTTCCCGGACTGCGGACGAGCAGTACTTC. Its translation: CASSFSRTADEQYF.

Here the CDR3 DNA reads TGCGCCAGCAGCTTACCCGGGACTAGCCCAGATACGCAGTATTTT. This sequence encodes CASSLPGTSPDTQYF. The chain links TRBV5-1 to TRBJ2-3; 9 nucleotides agree with TRBD2. CDR3 length: 15 residues. V gave up 2 bases and J gave up 4 bases; unmatched junction bases: 5. Germline V gene lookup returns CDR1 SGHRS and CDR2 YFSETQ.

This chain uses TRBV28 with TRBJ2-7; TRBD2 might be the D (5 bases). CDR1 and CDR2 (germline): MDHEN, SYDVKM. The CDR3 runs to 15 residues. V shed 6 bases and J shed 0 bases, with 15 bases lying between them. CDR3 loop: CASRPHVGSSYEQYF. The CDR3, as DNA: TGTGCCAGCAGACCCCATGTGGGGAGCTCCTACGAGCAGTACTTC.

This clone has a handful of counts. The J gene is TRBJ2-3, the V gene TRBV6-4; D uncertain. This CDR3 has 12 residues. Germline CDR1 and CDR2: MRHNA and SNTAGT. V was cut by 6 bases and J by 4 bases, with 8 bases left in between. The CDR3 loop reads CASSLLPDTQYF. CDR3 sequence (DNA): TGTGCCAGCAGCCTTCTCCCAGATACGCAGTATTTT.

The CDR3 DNA follows: TGTGCCAGCAGAACCACCCAAGGGGCGAATTCACCCCTCCACTTT. Translated, it gives CASRTTQGANSPLHF. V and J are TRBV28 and TRBJ1-6; possible D gene TRBD1, 5 bases. Trimming removed 6 bases at V and 7 bases at J, with 16 bases between. The CDR3 is 15 amino acids. CDR1 is MDHEN and CDR2 is SYDVKM in the germline V gene.

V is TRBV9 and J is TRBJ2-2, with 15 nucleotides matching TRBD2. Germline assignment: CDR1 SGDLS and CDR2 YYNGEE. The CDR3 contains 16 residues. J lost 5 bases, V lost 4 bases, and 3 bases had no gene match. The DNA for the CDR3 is TGTGCCAGCAGCTTGGGACTAGCGGGAGGAACCGGGGAGCTGTTTTTT. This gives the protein CASSLGLAGGTGELFF.

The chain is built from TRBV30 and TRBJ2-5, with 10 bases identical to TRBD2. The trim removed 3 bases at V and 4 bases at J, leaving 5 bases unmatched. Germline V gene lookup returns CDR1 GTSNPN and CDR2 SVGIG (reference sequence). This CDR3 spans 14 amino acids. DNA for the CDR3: TGTGCCTGGAGCGCACTAGCGGGAACAGAGACCCAGTACTTC. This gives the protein CAWSALAGTETQYF.

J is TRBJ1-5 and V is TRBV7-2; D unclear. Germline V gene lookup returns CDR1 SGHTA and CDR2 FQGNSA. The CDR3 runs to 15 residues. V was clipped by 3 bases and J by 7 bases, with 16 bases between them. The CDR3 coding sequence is TGTGCCAGCAGCTTGCTGCTTACTGTTTGGCAGCCCCAGCATTTT. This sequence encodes CASSLLLTVWQPQHF.

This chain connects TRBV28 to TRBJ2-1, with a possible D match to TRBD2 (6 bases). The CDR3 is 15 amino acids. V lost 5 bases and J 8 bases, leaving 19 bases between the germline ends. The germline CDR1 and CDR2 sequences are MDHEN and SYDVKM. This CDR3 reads CASSVLLTGEDEQFF. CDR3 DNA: TGTGCCAGCAGTGTGCTCCTAACGGGAGAGGATGAGCAGTTCTTC.

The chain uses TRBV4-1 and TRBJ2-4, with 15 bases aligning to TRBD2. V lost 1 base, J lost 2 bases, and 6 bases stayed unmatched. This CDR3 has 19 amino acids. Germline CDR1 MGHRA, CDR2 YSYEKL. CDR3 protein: CASSQAGLAGGGTKNIQYF. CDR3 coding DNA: TGCGCCAGCAGCCAAGCCGGACTAGCGGGAGGGGGGACCAAAAACATTCAGTACTTC.

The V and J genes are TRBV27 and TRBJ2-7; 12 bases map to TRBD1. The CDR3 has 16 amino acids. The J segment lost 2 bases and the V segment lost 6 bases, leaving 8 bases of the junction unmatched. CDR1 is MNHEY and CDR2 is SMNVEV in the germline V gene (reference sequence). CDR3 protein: CASRISGTGGAYEQYF. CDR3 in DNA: TGTGCCAGCAGGATTTCCGGGACAGGGGGCGCCTACGAGCAGTACTTC.

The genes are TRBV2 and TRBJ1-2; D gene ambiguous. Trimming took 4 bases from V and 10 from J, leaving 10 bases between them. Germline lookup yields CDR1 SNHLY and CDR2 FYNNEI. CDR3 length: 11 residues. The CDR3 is CASSGPSLYTF. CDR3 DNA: TGTGCCAGCAGTGGGCCTTCCCTCTACACCTTC.

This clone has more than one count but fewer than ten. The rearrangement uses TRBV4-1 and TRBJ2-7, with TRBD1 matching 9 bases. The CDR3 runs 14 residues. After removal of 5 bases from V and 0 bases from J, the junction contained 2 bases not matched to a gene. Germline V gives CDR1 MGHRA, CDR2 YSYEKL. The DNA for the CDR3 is TGCGCCAGCAGCACGACAGGGGGCTCCTACGAGCAGTACTTC. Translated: CASSTTGGSYEQYF.

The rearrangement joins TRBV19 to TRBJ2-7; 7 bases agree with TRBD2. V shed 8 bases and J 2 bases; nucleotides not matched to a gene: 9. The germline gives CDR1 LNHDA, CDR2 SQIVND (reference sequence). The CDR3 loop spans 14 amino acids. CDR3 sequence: CASSKRGAAYEQYF. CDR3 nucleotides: TGTGCCAGTTCAAAGCGGGGAGCGGCCTACGAGCAGTACTTC.

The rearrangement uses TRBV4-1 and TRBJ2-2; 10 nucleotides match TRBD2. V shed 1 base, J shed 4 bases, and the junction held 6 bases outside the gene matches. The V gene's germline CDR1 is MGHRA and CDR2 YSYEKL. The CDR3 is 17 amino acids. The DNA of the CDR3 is TGCGCCAGCAGCCAAGTATTACTAGCGGGGACCACCGGGGAGCTGTTTTTT. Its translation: CASSQVLLAGTTGELFF.